The rows below give T cell receptor beta chains drawn from one sample of a study of blood T cell repertoires in COVID-19. Method: immunoSEQ multiplex PCR; TCRdb's copy keeps in-frame clones and lacks some. The profile covers some 370,000 clones, with around 83% appearing a single time and about 4.9% taken by the ten largest. Sequenced input: PBMCs or T cells enriched from blood (not recorded which). The receptors were gathered from a woman aged 45-59 years who had recovered from COVID-19. The CDR3 runs from the conserved cysteine through the conserved F or W. The D gene is left open where the match is weak. Clone size is given for some rows only: seen once, a few or many times, or a class if the clone is expanded.

DNA	CDR3	size	V	J	D
TGTGCCACCAGTGGGGACAGTATTAACTATGGCTACACCTTC	CATSGDSINYGYTF	NA	TRBV24-1	TRBJ1-2	TRBD1
TGTGCCTGGGGGGTGACAGGGGATTCACCCCTCCACTTT	CAWGVTGDSPLHF	NA	TRBV30	TRBJ1-6	TRBD1
TGTGCCAGCAGCCCCGGGACAGTCCCCTACGAGCAGTACTTC	CASSPGTVPYEQYF	few	TRBV5-8	TRBJ2-7	TRBD1
TGTGCCAGCAGGGACCGGGAGGGCTATGGCTACACCTTC	CASRDREGYGYTF	few	TRBV5-6	TRBJ1-2	NA
TGTGCCAGCACCCATCGAGGCACAGATACGCAGTATTTT	CASTHRGTDTQYF	NA	TRBV5-4	TRBJ2-3	NA
TGTGCCAGCAGCTTAGGCGGGGGGGCAACGCAGTATTTT	CASSLGGGATQYF	NA	TRBV7-8	TRBJ2-3	TRBD2
TGTGCCTGGCACCAGGGGGCTGGTCAGCCCCAGCATTTT	CAWHQGAGQPQHF	NA	TRBV30	TRBJ1-5	TRBD1
TGTGCCAGTAGTATAGGAGGAGCAGGGGGCTCTTATGGCTACACCTTC	CASSIGGAGGSYGYTF	NA	TRBV19	TRBJ1-2	TRBD1
TGTGCCAGCAGTCCAGGGTACCAAGAGACCCAGTACTTC	CASSPGYQETQYF	once	TRBV6-5	TRBJ2-5	NA
TGTGCCTGGAGTGTAGAGTACGAGCAGTACTTC	CAWSVEYEQYF	NA	TRBV30	TRBJ2-7	NA
TGCGCCAGCAGCTCAGGTTCTCCAGATACGCAGTATTTT	CASSSGSPDTQYF	NA	TRBV4-3	TRBJ2-3	NA
TGTGCCAGCAGCGTAGCAGGCGGGTACAGCACAGATACGCAGTATTTT	CASSVAGGYSTDTQYF	NA	TRBV9	TRBJ2-3	NA
TGTGCCAGCAGCTACAACCGGGACAGGGGATCACCCCTCCACTTT	CASSYNRDRGSPLHF	NA	TRBV11-3	TRBJ1-6	TRBD1
TGTGCCAGCGGCCTGGGGAGGGAAGCTTTCTTT	CASGLGREAFF	once	TRBV6-2/TRBV6-3	TRBJ1-1	NA
TGTGCCAGCAGCTTAGAAAGGACAGGTCAAAGTGGCTACACCTTC	CASSLERTGQSGYTF	NA	TRBV7-9	TRBJ1-2	TRBD1
TGTGCCAGCACGACAACCGGAGGGTATGGCTACACCTTC	CASTTTGGYGYTF	once	TRBV12-3/TRBV12-4	TRBJ1-2	NA